This is a list of T cell receptor beta chains from one sample in a study of cytomegalovirus exposure and HLA in healthy donors. The assay was immunoSEQ multiplex PCR, and TCRdb's table has in-frame clones only and misses some. Seen here are 100,000 to 150,000 clones, 78% observed once, and the top ten hold about a tenth. The sequencing input was PBMCs. The source of these receptors is a man under 40 in good health and CMV-seropositive. CDR3s include the opening cysteine and the closing phenylalanine or tryptophan. A D gene is named only where the DNA matches it firmly. Part of the rows lack a size; the others show once, few, many or a class for expanded clones.

d_gene: TRBD1; abundance: -; v_gene: TRBV13; j_gene: TRBJ2-5; CDR3nt: TGTGCCAGCAGCCCGACAGGGGGAACAGAGACCCAGTACTTC; CDR3aa: CASSPTGGTETQYF
d_gene: -; abundance: -; v_gene: TRBV7-2; j_gene: TRBJ1-2; CDR3nt: TGTGCCAGCAGTACGGGGATATTCAACTATGGCTACACCTTC; CDR3aa: CASSTGIFNYGYTF
d_gene: TRBD1; abundance: few; v_gene: TRBV18; j_gene: TRBJ1-5; CDR3nt: TGTGCCAGCTCAATTCAGGGGGAACAGCCCCAGCATTTT; CDR3aa: CASSIQGEQPQHF
d_gene: TRBD2; abundance: -; v_gene: TRBV27; j_gene: TRBJ2-1; CDR3nt: TGTGCCAGCAGTACGTGGCTAGCGGGAGGGGTTGAGCAGTTCTTC; CDR3aa: CASSTWLAGGVEQFF
d_gene: TRBD1; abundance: -; v_gene: TRBV9; j_gene: TRBJ2-7; CDR3nt: TGTGCCAGCAGCGTCAGGGGGCGTATTGGGGACGAGCAGTACTTC; CDR3aa: CASSVRGRIGDEQYF
d_gene: -; abundance: -; v_gene: TRBV27; j_gene: TRBJ2-4; CDR3nt: TGTGCCAGCAGTTTTGGCCCGGGAATATTTCAGTACTTC; CDR3aa: CASSFGPGIFQYF
d_gene: TRBD2; abundance: -; v_gene: TRBV30; j_gene: TRBJ2-5; CDR3nt: TGTGCCTGGAGGGGGACTAGCTCCCTCCAGGAGACCCAGTACTTC; CDR3aa: CAWRGTSSLQETQYF
d_gene: -; abundance: -; v_gene: TRBV29-1; j_gene: TRBJ1-5; CDR3nt: TGCAGCGTTGGGGAGGCACTCCTTCAGCCCCAGCATTTT; CDR3aa: CSVGEALLQPQHF
d_gene: -; abundance: few; v_gene: TRBV5-4; j_gene: TRBJ2-5; CDR3nt: TGTGCCAGCAGCTTGTTATTAGAGACCCAGTACTTC; CDR3aa: CASSLLLETQYF
d_gene: -; abundance: -; v_gene: TRBV7-9; j_gene: TRBJ2-7; CDR3nt: TGTGCCAGCAGCTTACATTCAGGGCCCTCCTACGAGCAGTACTTC; CDR3aa: CASSLHSGPSYEQYF
d_gene: TRBD1; abundance: once; v_gene: TRBV13; j_gene: TRBJ2-2; CDR3nt: TGTGCCAGCAGCCGACTCCCTCCGGGACAGACCGGGGAGCTGTTTTTT; CDR3aa: CASSRLPPGQTGELFF
d_gene: TRBD2; abundance: -; v_gene: TRBV10-1; j_gene: TRBJ2-7; CDR3nt: TGCGCCAGCAGATATCCGGGACTAGCGGGAGGTGCCTACGAGCAGTACTTC; CDR3aa: CASRYPGLAGGAYEQYF
d_gene: -; abundance: -; v_gene: TRBV6-1; j_gene: TRBJ2-7; CDR3nt: TGTGCCAGCAGTGAATTTTTAGAGGAATACGAGCAGTACTTC; CDR3aa: CASSEFLEEYEQYF
d_gene: TRBD2; abundance: few; v_gene: TRBV5-5; j_gene: TRBJ2-5; CDR3nt: TGTGCCAGCAGCCTCTCGACTAGCGGGAAGGAGACCCAGTACTTC; CDR3aa: CASSLSTSGKETQYF
d_gene: TRBD1; abundance: -; v_gene: TRBV5-4; j_gene: TRBJ2-7; CDR3nt: TGTGCCAGCAGCCCGGGGACAGGGGGGCCCTACGAGCAGTACTTC; CDR3aa: CASSPGTGGPYEQYF
d_gene: TRBD1; abundance: -; v_gene: TRBV6-5; j_gene: TRBJ1-4; CDR3nt: TGTGCCAGCAGTCGACAGGGGGTTGGGGAAAAACTGTTTTTT; CDR3aa: CASSRQGVGEKLFF
d_gene: TRBD2; abundance: -; v_gene: TRBV4-1; j_gene: TRBJ2-2; CDR3nt: TGCGCCAGCAGCCAAGAGGGGGCGGGAGGAATCACCGGGGAGCTGTTTTTT; CDR3aa: CASSQEGAGGITGELFF
d_gene: -; abundance: -; v_gene: TRBV7-3; j_gene: TRBJ1-1; CDR3nt: TGTGCCAGCAGCTTTCAATGGAGCACTGAAGCTTTCTTT; CDR3aa: CASSFQWSTEAFF